Listed below are T cell receptor beta chains from one sample, sequenced in a study of beta chain features in type 1 diabetes. The table came from immunoSEQ multiplex PCR; TCRdb's copy has only in-frame clones and leaves some out. The data contain under 300,000 clones, approximately 15% of them singletons. Sequenced input: naive CD4+ T cells from blood. The receptors originated from a young man with type 1 diabetes. CDR3s include the opening cysteine and the closing phenylalanine or tryptophan. The D gene is left open where the match is weak. Size is stated for part of the rows, as once, few or many counts, or as a class when the clone is expanded.

j_gene: TRBJ2-5
abundance: few
v_gene: TRBV11-2
len: 11
d_gene: NA
CDR3nt: TGTGCCAGCAGCTCCGGAGAGACCCAGTACTTC
CDR3aa: CASSSGETQYF

j_gene: TRBJ1-1
abundance: few
v_gene: TRBV30
len: 13
d_gene: NA
CDR3nt: TGTGCCTGGAGTGTACGGGGTGACACTGAAGCTTTCTTT
CDR3aa: CAWSVRGDTEAFF

j_gene: TRBJ2-5
abundance: few
v_gene: TRBV10-3
len: 14
d_gene: NA
CDR3nt: TGTGCCATCAGTGATGCGGAGACCCAAGAGACCCAGTACTTC
CDR3aa: CAISDAETQETQYF

j_gene: TRBJ2-7
abundance: once
v_gene: TRBV6-6
len: 12
d_gene: TRBD2
CDR3nt: TGTGCCAGCAGCATTAGCGGGTACGAGCAGTACTTC
CDR3aa: CASSISGYEQYF

j_gene: TRBJ1-2
abundance: few
v_gene: TRBV15
len: 15
d_gene: NA
CDR3nt: TGTGCCACCAGCAGAGATCTTTCAGGGGATGGTGGCTACACCTTC
CDR3aa: CATSRDLSGDGGYTF

j_gene: TRBJ2-1
abundance: few
v_gene: TRBV7-2
len: 13
d_gene: NA
CDR3nt: TGTGCCAGCAGCTCGCAGTTGGGGGGAGAGCAGTTCTTC
CDR3aa: CASSSQLGGEQFF

j_gene: TRBJ1-2
abundance: few
v_gene: TRBV9
len: 16
d_gene: TRBD1
CDR3nt: TGTGCCAGCAGCCCAAATCCGGGACAGGGGGTTAATGGCTACACCTTC
CDR3aa: CASSPNPGQGVNGYTF

j_gene: TRBJ1-2
abundance: few
v_gene: TRBV29-1
len: 14
d_gene: NA
CDR3nt: TGCAGCGTTGGTCAGCGACTGGCCCCCTATGGCTACACCTTC
CDR3aa: CSVGQRLAPYGYTF

j_gene: TRBJ2-5
abundance: NA
v_gene: TRBV4-1
len: 16
d_gene: NA
CDR3nt: TGCGCCAGCAGCCCGAGGGCTAGTACGTACCAAGAGACCCAGTACTTC
CDR3aa: CASSPRASTYQETQYF

j_gene: TRBJ1-2
abundance: NA
v_gene: TRBV18
len: 16
d_gene: TRBD1
CDR3nt: TGTGCCAGCTCAATTAATCCGGGACAGGGCGGATCTGGCTACACCTTC
CDR3aa: CASSINPGQGGSGYTF

j_gene: TRBJ2-1
abundance: few
v_gene: TRBV7-2
len: 12
d_gene: TRBD1
CDR3nt: TGTGCCAGCAGCTTAGAGGACAGGACGGGGTTCTTC
CDR3aa: CASSLEDRTGFF

j_gene: TRBJ1-1
abundance: NA
v_gene: TRBV6-1
len: 13
d_gene: TRBD1
CDR3nt: TGTGCCAGCGAGCACAGGGGAGCGACTGAAGCTTTCTTT
CDR3aa: CASEHRGATEAFF

j_gene: TRBJ2-3
abundance: NA
v_gene: TRBV7-8
len: 15
d_gene: TRBD1
CDR3nt: TGTGCCAGCAGCCGACAGGGGGCAGGGACAGATACGCAGTATTTT
CDR3aa: CASSRQGAGTDTQYF

j_gene: TRBJ2-3
abundance: NA
v_gene: TRBV29-1
len: 13
d_gene: TRBD1
CDR3nt: TGCAGCGCTTGGACAGGGGCCAAAGATACGCAGTATTTT
CDR3aa: CSAWTGAKDTQYF

j_gene: TRBJ2-3
abundance: few
v_gene: TRBV7-9
len: 15
d_gene: NA
CDR3nt: TGTGCCAGCAGGCGAGGACAGAAAAGCACAGATACGCAGTATTTT
CDR3aa: CASRRGQKSTDTQYF

j_gene: TRBJ2-1
abundance: few
v_gene: TRBV5-6
len: 16
d_gene: TRBD2
CDR3nt: TGTGCCAGCAGCGCCCCCGGGACTAGCAGAGTTAATGAGCAGTTCTTC
CDR3aa: CASSAPGTSRVNEQFF

j_gene: TRBJ1-5
abundance: few
v_gene: TRBV19
len: 15
d_gene: TRBD1
CDR3nt: TGTGCCAGTAGCCGGACAGGGACGGGCGATCAGCCCCAGCATTTT
CDR3aa: CASSRTGTGDQPQHF

j_gene: TRBJ2-5
abundance: few
v_gene: TRBV7-8
len: 15
d_gene: TRBD1
CDR3nt: TGTGCCAGCAGCACCGCCGGACAGGGGGTAGAGACCCAGTACTTC
CDR3aa: CASSTAGQGVETQYF

j_gene: TRBJ2-1
abundance: NA
v_gene: TRBV20-1
len: 11
d_gene: NA
CDR3nt: TGCAGTGCTAGAGGTGGCACTGAGCAGTTCTTC
CDR3aa: CSARGGTEQFF

j_gene: TRBJ1-2
abundance: NA
v_gene: TRBV5-8
len: 13
d_gene: TRBD1
CDR3nt: TGTGCCAGCAGCCCGACAGGGTTCTATGGCTACACCTTC
CDR3aa: CASSPTGFYGYTF

j_gene: TRBJ2-3
abundance: NA
v_gene: TRBV18
len: 17
d_gene: TRBD2
CDR3nt: TGTGCCAGCTCCGAGCGGGAGGGCCGGACTAGCACAGATACGCAGTATTTT
CDR3aa: CASSEREGRTSTDTQYF

j_gene: TRBJ2-7
abundance: few
v_gene: TRBV19
len: 15
d_gene: NA
CDR3nt: TGTGCCAGTAGTACCCAACTAGCCGCCTCCTACGAGCAGTACTTC
CDR3aa: CASSTQLAASYEQYF

j_gene: TRBJ2-3
abundance: NA
v_gene: TRBV7-2
len: 16
d_gene: TRBD2
CDR3nt: TGTGCCAGCAGCATTCAAGCGGGAGGCAACACAGATACGCAGTATTTT
CDR3aa: CASSIQAGGNTDTQYF

j_gene: TRBJ2-1
abundance: few
v_gene: TRBV29-1
len: 15
d_gene: NA
CDR3nt: TGCAGCGTTGCGAGTTCCTCCATCTCCTACAATGAGCAGTTCTTC
CDR3aa: CSVASSSISYNEQFF

j_gene: TRBJ2-3
abundance: few
v_gene: TRBV15
len: 18
d_gene: TRBD2
CDR3nt: TGTGCCACCAGCAGAGGTTCGGGACTAGCCACGGTCACAGATACGCAGTATTTT
CDR3aa: CATSRGSGLATVTDTQYF

j_gene: TRBJ1-2
abundance: few
v_gene: TRBV5-1
len: 15
d_gene: NA
CDR3nt: TGCGCCAGCAGCGGAGCGGGCGGACCCTCATATGGCTACACCTTC
CDR3aa: CASSGAGGPSYGYTF

j_gene: TRBJ1-1
abundance: few
v_gene: TRBV7-9
len: 15
d_gene: NA
CDR3nt: TGTGCCAGCAGCTTATCTGCGGGGGCTGGGACTGAAGCTTTCTTT
CDR3aa: CASSLSAGAGTEAFF

j_gene: TRBJ1-2
abundance: NA
v_gene: TRBV30
len: 15
d_gene: TRBD1
CDR3nt: TGTGCCTGGAGTGTAAGACAGGGGGCAGGGTATGGCTACACCTTC
CDR3aa: CAWSVRQGAGYGYTF

j_gene: TRBJ2-7
abundance: NA
v_gene: TRBV2
len: 12
d_gene: TRBD1
CDR3nt: TGTGCCAGCAGGACAGGGGGCTACGAGCAGTACTTC
CDR3aa: CASRTGGYEQYF

j_gene: TRBJ2-7
abundance: NA
v_gene: TRBV28
len: 16
d_gene: NA
CDR3nt: TGTGCCAGCAGCCCTACTAGCACCCCGAGCTCCTACGAGCAGTACTTC
CDR3aa: CASSPTSTPSSYEQYF

j_gene: TRBJ1-1
abundance: NA
v_gene: TRBV18
len: 13
d_gene: NA
CDR3nt: TGTGCCAGCTCCCCTGAGGCGGTCTTGCAAGCTTTCTTT
CDR3aa: CASSPEAVLQAFF

j_gene: TRBJ2-5
abundance: few
v_gene: TRBV19
len: 15
d_gene: TRBD2
CDR3nt: TGTGCCAGTAGTATCCAGCTAGCGGGAGGGGAGACCCAGTACTTC
CDR3aa: CASSIQLAGGETQYF

j_gene: TRBJ2-7
abundance: few
v_gene: TRBV18
len: 14
d_gene: NA
CDR3nt: TGTGCCAGCTCACGGGGCGGGGACTCCTACGAGCAGTACTTC
CDR3aa: CASSRGGDSYEQYF

j_gene: TRBJ2-1
abundance: NA
v_gene: TRBV10-3
len: 14
d_gene: TRBD2
CDR3nt: TGTGCCATCAGTGAGGGACTAGCGGGACATGAGCAGTTCTTC
CDR3aa: CAISEGLAGHEQFF

j_gene: TRBJ2-5
abundance: few
v_gene: TRBV30
len: 15
d_gene: TRBD1
CDR3nt: TGTGCCTGGAGACGCCGGGACAGGAGAGAAGAGACCCAGTACTTC
CDR3aa: CAWRRRDRREETQYF

j_gene: TRBJ1-2
abundance: NA
v_gene: TRBV19
len: 16
d_gene: TRBD1
CDR3nt: TGTGCCAGTAGTTCCCGGGACAGGGGGCATAACTATGGCTACACCTTC
CDR3aa: CASSSRDRGHNYGYTF

j_gene: TRBJ2-1
abundance: NA
v_gene: TRBV7-2
len: 15
d_gene: NA
CDR3nt: TGTGCCAGCAGCCGGGACACCATCTCCTACAATGAGCAGTTCTTC
CDR3aa: CASSRDTISYNEQFF

j_gene: TRBJ1-6
abundance: NA
v_gene: TRBV18
len: 14
d_gene: NA
CDR3nt: TGTGCCAGCTCACCAGGCACGGAGGAATCACCCCTCCACTTT
CDR3aa: CASSPGTEESPLHF

j_gene: TRBJ2-3
abundance: few
v_gene: TRBV5-4
len: 16
d_gene: TRBD1
CDR3nt: TGTGCCAGCAGCTTGGCTTCTAGGGGGCAGGGAGATACGCAGTATTTT
CDR3aa: CASSLASRGQGDTQYF

j_gene: TRBJ2-5
abundance: NA
v_gene: TRBV11-2
len: 15
d_gene: TRBD2
CDR3nt: TGTGCCAGCAGCCGAGGCGGGGGGTACCAAGAGACCCAGTACTTC
CDR3aa: CASSRGGGYQETQYF

j_gene: TRBJ1-4
abundance: few
v_gene: TRBV30
len: 15
d_gene: NA
CDR3nt: TGTGCCTGGAGTGTACTAGGGGGACGGGGTGAAAAACTGTTTTTT
CDR3aa: CAWSVLGGRGEKLFF

j_gene: TRBJ1-1
abundance: few
v_gene: TRBV30
len: 16
d_gene: NA
CDR3nt: TGTGCCTGGATGCGTCCGGACAGAACCCTGAACACTGAAGCTTTCTTT
CDR3aa: CAWMRPDRTLNTEAFF

j_gene: TRBJ2-3
abundance: few
v_gene: TRBV15
len: 16
d_gene: TRBD2
CDR3nt: TGTGCCACCAGCAGAGATCGGGGGGAAGGGACAGATACGCAGTATTTT
CDR3aa: CATSRDRGEGTDTQYF

j_gene: TRBJ2-1
abundance: NA
v_gene: TRBV2
len: 16
d_gene: TRBD2
CDR3nt: TGTGCCAGCAGCGAGGAGGAACTAGCGGGGAGCAATGAGCAGTTCTTC
CDR3aa: CASSEEELAGSNEQFF

j_gene: TRBJ2-7
abundance: NA
v_gene: TRBV15
len: 13
d_gene: TRBD2
CDR3nt: TGTGCCACCAGCAGAGGGGGAGGGGACGAGCAGTACTTC
CDR3aa: CATSRGGGDEQYF

j_gene: TRBJ1-2
abundance: few
v_gene: TRBV7-2
len: 10
d_gene: NA
CDR3nt: TGTGCCACCGGGGACTATGGCTACACCTTC
CDR3aa: CATGDYGYTF

j_gene: TRBJ2-5
abundance: NA
v_gene: TRBV11-2
len: 13
d_gene: NA
CDR3nt: TGTGCCAGCAGCTCGGGACATCGGGAGACCCAGTACTTC
CDR3aa: CASSSGHRETQYF

j_gene: TRBJ1-1
abundance: NA
v_gene: TRBV27
len: 14
d_gene: TRBD1
CDR3nt: TGTGCCAGCAGTCTACAGGGGACCAACACTGAAGCTTTCTTT
CDR3aa: CASSLQGTNTEAFF

j_gene: TRBJ2-5
abundance: NA
v_gene: TRBV25-1
len: 16
d_gene: TRBD2
CDR3nt: TGTGCCAGCAGCGCCCGACTAGCGGGGGGCGGGGAGACCCAGTACTTC
CDR3aa: CASSARLAGGGETQYF